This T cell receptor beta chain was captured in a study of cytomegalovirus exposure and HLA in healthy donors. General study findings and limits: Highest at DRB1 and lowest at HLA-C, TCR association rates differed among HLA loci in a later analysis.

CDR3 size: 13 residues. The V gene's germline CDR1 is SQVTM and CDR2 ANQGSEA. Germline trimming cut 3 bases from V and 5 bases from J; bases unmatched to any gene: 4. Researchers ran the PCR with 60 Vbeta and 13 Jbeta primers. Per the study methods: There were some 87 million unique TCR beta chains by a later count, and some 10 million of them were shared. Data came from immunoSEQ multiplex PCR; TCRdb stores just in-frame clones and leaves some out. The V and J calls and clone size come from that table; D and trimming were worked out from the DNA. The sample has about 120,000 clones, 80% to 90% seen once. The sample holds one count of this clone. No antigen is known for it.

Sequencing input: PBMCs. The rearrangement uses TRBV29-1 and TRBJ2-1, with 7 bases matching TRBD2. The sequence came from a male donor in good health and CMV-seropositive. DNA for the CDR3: TGCAGCGTTGATGGGGGGGGAGACAATGAGCAGTTCTTC. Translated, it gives CSVDGGGDNEQFF.